This T cell receptor beta chain emerged from a study of cytomegalovirus exposure and HLA in healthy donors (dated by TCRdb to 2016 to 2017). At the level of the whole study: In an earlier analysis of under 600 of the donors, around 290 Gb of sequence data and about 110 million unique TCR beta sequences from about 190 million T cells were reported. Along with the approximately 700-subject first cohort, a separate validation cohort of over a hundred different subjects was used. On average, roughly 250,000 unique TCR beta nucleotide sequences were sequenced per donor among 398 genotyped donors of the cohort, with around 19% of those sequences being non-productive. Rather than drawing on any new phenotypic data, the later analysis identified candidate immune exposures from TCR beta sequences and the way those sequences occurred across donors. The study aimed to test whether signatures of past pathogen exposure could be identified by cataloging public T cell receptors. An early release covering 500 to 750 HLA-typed donors comprised 300 to 350 gigabases of sequencing data and around 80 million unique TCR sequences. In an earlier analysis of around 540 of the donors, high-throughput TCR beta sequencing was used to judge whether each TCR beta V gene segment behaved as functional or pseudogenic. Because of strong linkage in the cohort, a few DR-DQ haplotypes were treated as single units for association and clustering. HLA typing included class I and class II loci at four-digit resolution. All discovery cohort repertoires had been generated using a single sequencing platform. Genome-wide SNP genotypes for about 65% of the roughly 670 donors were used in a later genetic analysis, which treated that subset as a discovery cohort. Among the roughly 370 genotyped donors, 81% belonged to the genetic ancestry cluster associated with self-reported Caucasian donors. Donor age, sex, ethnicity and CMV serostatus were collected together with the repertoire data. The study profiled the T cell repertoires of about 720 subjects by immunosequencing and related them to cytomegalovirus serostatus. The number of donors typed differed by locus, with roughly 629-640 for A, B, C, DRB1 and DQB1, over 500 for DQA1, over 600 for DPA1, and roughly 450 for DPB1. To study patterns of TCR occurrence, a later analysis re-analyzed previously published TCR beta repertoires from hundreds of donors and added high-resolution HLA genotyping. High-throughput TCR immunosequencing, statistical association of individual TCRs with disease status, and machine learning were combined to predict cytomegalovirus infection status.

The CDR3 contains 13 residues, cysteine and phenylalanine counted. The DNA shown is the 39-base CDR3, in frame from base 1. Trimming takes 2 bases from V and 7 bases from J, and the germline ends sit 12 bases apart. For CDR1 and CDR2, the germline V gene (reference sequence) lists SGHKS and YYEKEE. Study-wide findings and limitations: In a later genetic analysis, a missense DCLRE1C variant was associated with V-gene and J-gene trimming of TCR beta chains, and the association was replicated in an independent cohort. Specific HLA alleles were associated with around 18,000 TCR beta sequences at a false discovery rate of 0.05 in a later analysis. HLA typing was unavailable for some donors at each locus, so association tests used only the typed subset. A further reported finding was that TCR beta sequences accurately predicted the HLA-A and HLA-B alleles for most subjects in the first cohort. Assigning TCR associations to individual alleles was difficult when HLA alleles, especially DR and DQ, strongly co-occurred. A group of highly shared sequence variants was considered likely to be a technical artifact of the sequencing pipeline. The earlier analysis of nearly 600 of the donors excluded 15 to 20 rarely observed V segments, including chromosome 9 orphons, because counts were too low. For the cohort, immune exposure information was limited to CMV serostatus. A later genetic analysis reported fewer N-insertions in productive TCRs among donors in an Asian-associated ancestry cluster than the roughly 690-donor mean. The presence/absence analyses assumed that sequencing depth was roughly uniform across donors, and that assumption may not be true. Because the 87-base-pair reads could not distinguish some IMGT-functional V segments, including TRBV6-2 and TRBV6-3, those segments were excluded. The cohort was sequenced for TCR beta chains only, and without alpha or paired-chain data the features that could be detected were limited. Several of the top co-occurrence clusters appeared to be linked to parvovirus B19, influenza, CMV and Epstein-Barr virus, according to a later analysis. In an earlier analysis of 587 of the donors, most TCR beta V segments appeared in productive rearrangements about 90% or about 30% of the time, broadly matching IMGT annotations. Three of the identified cytomegalovirus-associated TCR beta chains were confirmed in vitro to be specific for cytomegalovirus antigens. The study gave a list of 150 to 200 TCR beta chains associated with cytomegalovirus. A later analysis found that HLA-associated TCR beta chains were more clonally expanded and had lower generation probabilities than equally common non-associated chains. In a later analysis, the rate of TCR association differed among HLA loci, with DRB1 alleles having the most associated TCRs and HLA-C alleles having the fewest. Cytomegalovirus status was reported to be diagnosed by the classifier with high specificity and sensitivity in both the original and validation cohorts. Most CMV-associated TCR beta chains appeared to be HLA-restricted in a later analysis, and the HLA associations seemed to be driven largely by CMV exposure. Across donors, most TCR sequences were observed very rarely, whereas some public TCRs were present in many individuals. Linkage disequilibrium might explain the correlated functional status among segregating V segments, but an unknown experimental factor could not be excluded. According to the authors, the approach could potentially be generalized to other disease states and immunological phenotypes.

The cohort consisted of some 670 healthy bone marrow donors. At the time of sampling, every cohort member was nominally healthy, though immune exposures that went unrecorded were likely present. The donor tested CMV seropositive, placing the donor among the roughly 300 seropositive members of the cohort. A peripheral blood sample was provided by each donor, and peripheral blood mononuclear cells were used for TCR beta sequencing. Genomic DNA extraction from the blood cell samples was performed with the Qiagen DNeasy Blood Extraction Kit. Turning to this clone: What antigen it recognizes has not been identified.

Library construction relied on the immunoSEQ multiplex PCR assay. The multiplex PCR relied on a mix of 60 forward primers for TCR Vbeta segments and 13 reverse primers for TCR Jbeta segments. The CDR3 region of rearranged TCR beta genes was amplified from genomic DNA with a multiplex PCR assay. Amplified TCR beta libraries were sequenced as 87-base-pair reads on the Illumina HiSeq System. On the study's bioinformatics: A later analysis tallied 75 million to 95 million unique TCR beta chains across the 666 repertoires, and about 10 million of those chains were shared by two or more donors. Raw reads were error-corrected and collapsed into unique sequences with a nearest-neighbor algorithm that merged closely related sequences to remove PCR and sequencing errors. To assign V, D and J gene segments, CDR3 sequences were aligned to IMGT reference sequences. Each retained sequence needed at least a six-nucleotide match to both a V gene segment and a J gene segment. Rearrangements were called productive when the CDR3 lacked stop codons and stayed in frame with V and J; all others were non-productive. Following IMGT convention, CDR3 was defined as the stretch from the second conserved V-encoded cysteine up to the conserved J-encoded phenylalanine. Sequences without an unambiguous match to a single V gene segment were excluded from the earlier analysis of about 600 of the donors. In an earlier analysis of approximately 500 of the donors, a V segment was called functional when productive rearrangements were above 56.7%, and segregating when the standard deviation between donors exceeded 5%. To diagnose cytomegalovirus status from the catalog of TCR beta chain sequences, a statistical classification framework was built. In a later analysis, TCR nucleotide sequences were compared against IMGT/GENE-DB human TR gene sequences so that V and J genes could be assigned. In a later analysis, CDR3 sequences and most-parsimonious VDJ recombination scenarios were assigned using the TCRdist pipeline. A later analysis defined each TCR beta chain by its CDR3 amino acid sequence plus V-gene family, and excluded reads lacking a unique V-gene family. A later analysis removed 550 to 650 highly shared, low-generation-probability nucleotide sequences to deal with suspected cross-contamination and a sequencing artifact. In a later analysis, a clonal expansion index for each public chain was calculated from normalized within-repertoire ranks of inferred template counts. In a later analysis, generation probabilities were computed with a VDJ recombination model fitted to out-of-frame rearrangements, and the resulting probabilities were checked against IGoR. In a later analysis, TCR-TCR, TCR-HLA and TCR-CMV co-occurrence was scored with hypergeometric tests, and a repertoire-size bias correction was applied to TCR pairs. False discovery rates were estimated in a later analysis by permuting HLA or CMV assignments 20 times. In a later analysis, co-occurring TCRs were grouped using DBSCAN, with TCRdist sequence similarity added in when clustering inside HLA-allele-positive subsets. Repertoires with fewer than 30,000 or more than 120,000 public chains, plus five repertoires with anomalous nucleotide sharing, were excluded from co-occurrence clustering. TCRdb limited this immuneACCESS table to in-frame rearrangements with V and J called. A share of clones is missing; checked studies link under half to unresolved V genes, and the rest is unexplained. The DNA was the basis for D and trimming; V, J and clone size are from that table. This sample's listing comprises around 210,000 clones. 0.9% to 1.4% of the sample rests with the top ten.

The source material was PBMCs. The receptor comes from a girl aged 2-10 years in good health and CMV-seropositive. The chain links TRBV5-5 with TRBJ1-2, with the D gene not confidently named. The nucleotide sequence is TGTGCCAGCAGCTTTTTAGGAGAGCCTGGCTACACCTTC. The resulting protein is CASSFLGEPGYTF.